The 19 T cell receptor beta chains below come from one sample, sequenced in a study of cytomegalovirus exposure and HLA in healthy donors (dated by TCRdb to about 2017). Libraries were constructed by the immunoSEQ multiplex PCR assay. The multiplex PCR relied on a mix of 60 forward primers for TCR Vbeta segments and 13 reverse primers for TCR Jbeta segments. Entries here come from immuneACCESS through TCRdb and include only in-frame sequences with V and J called. Some clones fail to appear in such tables; in the studies checked, an unresolved V gene covers under half of the shortfall, and the cause of the remainder is unknown. The sample contains some 190,000 clones, roughly 75% of them found a single time. The ten largest account for under 5% of the sample. The source material was PBMCs. These receptors were collected from a man between 25 and 39 years old in good health and CMV-seropositive.

This clone was detected only a few times. V and J are TRBV7-3 and TRBJ1-1, with 11 bases that match TRBD1. After removal of 5 bases from V and 0 bases from J, the junction contained 11 bases not matched to a gene. CDR1 and CDR2 from the germline V gene are SGHTA and FQGTGA. The CDR3 has 18 residues. CDR3 region: CASSPSDRGRILNTEAFF. In nucleotides, the CDR3 is TGTGCCAGCAGCCCCTCGGACAGGGGGCGCATTTTGAACACTGAAGCTTTCTTT.

This sequence joins TRBV30 and TRBJ1-1; possible D gene TRBD1, 5 bases. The CDR3 has 15 residues. V dropped 4 bases and J dropped 0 bases, with 15 bases sitting between them. From germline, CDR1 is GTSNPN and CDR2 SVGIG (reference sequence). The CDR3 DNA reads as TGTGCCTGGAAATTGGCAGGACACATGAACACTGAAGCTTTCTTT. Its protein product is CAWKLAGHMNTEAFF.

This clone showed up just a few times. The chain couples TRBV6-1 to TRBJ1-4, with 7 positions matching TRBD1. V lost 7 bases, J lost 2 bases, and 4 bases stayed unmatched. The germline CDR1 and CDR2 sequences are MNHNS and SASEGT. The CDR3 spans 14 residues. The CDR3 here is CASIVGGTNEKLFF. In nucleotides, the CDR3 is TGTGCCAGCATCGTAGGGGGCACTAATGAAAAACTGTTTTTT.

The chain carries TRBV5-4 and TRBJ2-1; D unresolved. V was shortened by 4 bases and J by 9 bases, with 17 bases between the two germline ends. The CDR3 has 14 residues. The V gene's germline CDR1 is SGHNT and CDR2 YYREEE (reference sequence). CDR3 protein: CASSPPGWSSEQFF. For the CDR3, the DNA is TGTGCCAGCAGCCCTCCCGGCTGGAGTTCTGAGCAGTTCTTC.

This rearrangement joins TRBV23-1 to TRBJ2-3; D is perhaps TRBD2 (7 bases). TRBV23-1 has ORF status, its function being uncertain. This CDR3 comprises 14 residues. V was trimmed by 4 bases and J by 6 bases, leaving 14 bases between them. The CDR3 here is CASSPAGRGDTQYF. The DNA for the CDR3 is TGCGCCAGCAGTCCAGCGGGGAGGGGGGATACGCAGTATTTT.

The chain couples TRBV5-1 to TRBJ1-2, with a weak D call TRBD1 (6 bases). V dropped 2 bases and J dropped 8 bases, with 10 bases sitting between them. This CDR3 has 12 residues. Looked up from germline, CDR1 is SGHRS and CDR2 is YFSETQ. CDR3 in DNA: TGCGCCAGCAGCTTCACAGGGTTGGGCTACACCTTC. Encoded protein: CASSFTGLGYTF.

The chain employs TRBV7-6 and TRBJ1-1, with D maybe TRBD1 (5 bases). CDR3 length: 14 amino acids. The V end was cut by 1 base, the J end by 7 bases, with 13 bases between. Germline CDR1 is SGHVS and CDR2 is FNYEAQ. The CDR3 DNA follows: TGTGCCAGCAGCTTAGGAGAGCCACAGGATGAAGCTTTCTTT. It specifies CASSLGEPQDEAFF.

The chain has TRBV5-1 and TRBJ2-1; 11 bases fit TRBD1. The V segment lost 4 bases and the J segment 5 bases; nucleotides outside the gene matches: 2. CDR3 length: 14 amino acids. Germline CDR1 is SGHRS and CDR2 is YFSETQ. The CDR3 loop is CASSGQGANNEQFF. CDR3 bases: TGCGCCAGCAGCGGACAGGGGGCCAACAATGAGCAGTTCTTC.

This clone has only a few counts. The chain has TRBV7-8 and TRBJ2-3; 15 bases fit TRBD2. This CDR3 is built from 18 residues. Germline V gives CDR1 SGHVS, CDR2 FQNEAQ. V dropped 4 bases and J dropped 7; count of bases not matched to a gene: 12. The CDR3 region is CASSSGLAGGRGEYTQYF. In DNA form, the CDR3 reads TGTGCCAGCAGCTCCGGACTAGCGGGAGGGCGAGGGGAGTATACGCAGTATTTT.

This rearrangement joins TRBV4-1 to TRBJ2-7; D may be TRBD1 (6 bases). Germline CDR1 is MGHRA and CDR2 is YSYEKL. The germline V and J ends were trimmed by 4 bases and 0 bases, with 16 bases remaining between them. The CDR3 is made up of 16 amino acids. The CDR3 here is CASSPYPTGDSYEQYF. The CDR3 DNA is TGCGCCAGCAGCCCCTACCCGACAGGCGACTCCTACGAGCAGTACTTC.

This chain joins TRBV6-1 and TRBJ2-1; D uncertain. Germline assignment: CDR1 MNHNS and CDR2 SASEGT. Trimming pared 5 bases from V and 1 base from J, leaving 12 bases between. CDR3 length: 15 residues. The CDR3 DNA sequence: TGTGCCAGCAGTTCCACATTCTCTTCCTACAATGAGCAGTTCTTC. This translates into CASSSTFSSYNEQFF.

The CDR3 DNA sequence: TGTGCCAGCAGCTGGGGGGGGCAGAACTATGGCTACACCTTC. This codes for CASSWGGQNYGYTF. This chain links TRBV7-9 with TRBJ1-2; TRBD1 is a possible D gene (6 bases). Trimming cost V 4 bases and J 2 bases, with 11 bases left between them. In germline, CDR1 is SEHNR, CDR2 FQNEAQ (reference sequence). This CDR3 spans 14 amino acids.

This sequence joins TRBV25-1 and TRBJ2-5; TRBD1 matches at 7 bases. The DNA end lines up better with TRBJ2-7; the J call may be wrong. Looked up from germline, CDR1 is MGHDK and CDR2 is SYGVNS. The CDR3 is 14 amino acids. CDR3 in DNA: TGTGCCAGCAGTGAGACAGGGATCTCCTACGAGCAGTACTTC. This encodes CASSETGISYEQYF.

DNA for the CDR3: TGTGCCAGCAGTTTAACCCACGGGATTTCCTGTGGCTACACCTTC. It specifies CASSLTHGISCGYTF. The chain is built from TRBV27 and TRBJ1-2, with unresolved D. Germline-derived CDR1 and CDR2 are MNHEY and SMNVEV (reference sequence). The CDR3 totals 15 residues. The V end was cut by 2 bases, the J end by 7 bases, with 17 bases between.

CDR3: CASSLTGTGTQYF. CDR3 nucleotide sequence: TGTGCCAGCAGCTTAACAGGGACGGGGACCCAGTACTTC. V and J are TRBV11-2 and TRBJ2-5; possibly TRBD1 for D (6 bases). There are 13 residues in the CDR3. CDR1 is SGHAT, CDR2 FQNNGV, per germline. Trimming removed 2 bases from V and 7 bases from J, with 11 bases in between.

The chain couples TRBV5-3 to TRBJ2-3, with a weak D call TRBD2 (6 bases). TRBV5-3 falls under the ORF class, with uncertain function. The CDR3 totals 18 residues. The germline V and J ends were trimmed by 4 bases and 1 base, with 22 bases remaining between them. The CDR3 DNA is TGTGCCAGAAGCCGCCGCCGGGACTCCCCCGACGGCACAGATACGCAGTATTTT. Encoded protein: CARSRRRDSPDGTDTQYF.

This clone turned up a few times. This chain's CDR3 is CASREGLAGGPRGENIQYF. CDR3 nucleotide sequence: TGCGCCAGCAGAGAGGGACTAGCGGGTGGGCCTCGGGGGGAAAACATTCAGTACTTC. This rearrangement joins TRBV10-2 to TRBJ2-4, with 12 bases aligning to TRBD2. With V trimmed by 6 bases and J by 5 bases, 17 bases remained unmatched. From germline, CDR1 is WSHSY and CDR2 SAAADI. CDR3 length equals 19 residues.

The V and J genes are TRBV11-1 and TRBJ2-7; 8 bases are shared with TRBD2. CDR1 and CDR2 from the germline V gene are SGHAT and FQDESV (reference sequence). V was clipped by 2 bases and J by 7 bases; unmatched bases: 10. CDR3 length equals 15 residues. CDR3 region: CASSLSTSAAGEQYF. The CDR3 bases are TGTGCCAGCAGCTTATCGACTAGCGCGGCGGGGGAGCAGTACTTC.

As regards this clone: Within the sample, other DNA sequences also encode this same CDR3. The gene calls are TRBV27 and TRBJ1-3, with D possibly TRBD1 on 6 matching bases. The CDR3 is made up of 16 amino acids. The V gene's germline CDR1 is MNHEY and CDR2 SMNVEV (reference sequence). V was clipped by 6 bases and J by 0 bases, with 15 bases between them. The DNA for the CDR3 is TGTGCCAGCAGCCCCTCGGACAGTAGCTCTGGAAACACCATATATTTT. This sequence encodes CASSPSDSSSGNTIYF.